These 7 T cell receptor beta chains share one sample of origin, sequenced in a study of blood T cell repertoires in COVID-19 (dated by TCRdb to about 2020). Library prep was done by the immunoSEQ multiplex PCR assay. TCRdb stores this immuneACCESS table with in-frame sequences only. Part of the clones is absent; in the studies checked, under half of the shortfall reflects unresolved V genes, and no reason is known for the rest. The sample records tens of thousands of clones, about 85% of which are singletons. Jointly, the top ten make up under 6% of the sample. The source material was peripheral blood. The receptor set was obtained from a man between 65 and 79 years old with acute or convalescent COVID-19.

This chain uses TRBV6-1 with TRBJ1-1; tentatively, D is TRBD1 (5 bases). Germline V gene data show CDR1 as MNHNS and CDR2 as SASEGT. The CDR3 loop spans 14 amino acids. V dropped 5 bases and J dropped 6 bases, with 16 bases sitting between them. The CDR3 sequence is CASSWGTGVPEAFF. In nucleotides, the CDR3 is TGTGCCAGCAGTTGGGGGACGGGAGTACCTGAAGCTTTCTTT.

The sample holds one count of this clone. The chain links TRBV5-1 to TRBJ1-2; D unclear. The germline V gene encodes CDR1 SGHRS and CDR2 YFSETQ. Trimming pared 0 bases from V and 10 bases from J, leaving 13 bases between. This CDR3 region has 13 residues. The CDR3 region has the DNA TGCGCCAGCAGCTTGGAACCAACCGGTGACTACACCTTC. Its protein is CASSLEPTGDYTF.

V gene TRBV2 combines with J gene TRBJ2-5; 7 nucleotides agree with TRBD1. This CDR3 is 13 amino acids long. J gave up 3 bases and V 5 bases, and 3 bases lay outside the gene matches. Germline V gives CDR1 SNHLY, CDR2 FYNNEI. CDR3 bases: TGTGCCAGCAGTATCGACAGGGAAGAGACCCAGTACTTC. It yields the protein CASSIDREETQYF.

This chain joins TRBV2 and TRBJ2-1; TRBD2 aligns across 7 bases. The CDR3 covers 14 residues. V trimming: 7 bases; J trimming: 4 bases; junction bases outside the gene matches: 7. Germline CDR1 SNHLY, CDR2 FYNNEI. DNA for the CDR3: TGTGCCAGCACTGGGACTAATTTATACAATGAGCAGTTCTTC. Its protein product is CASTGTNLYNEQFF.

This clone was observed once. The chain couples TRBV3-1 (or the pseudogene TRBV3-2) to TRBJ2-3; possibly TRBD1 for D (5 bases). Per germline, CDR1 LGHDT and CDR2 YNNKEL (reference sequence). V lost 4 bases to trimming and J lost 1 base, with 12 bases between them. There are 15 residues in the CDR3. The CDR3 bases are TGTGCCAGCAGCCCTCCGACAGTTGGCACAGATACGCAGTATTTT. It translates to CASSPPTVGTDTQYF.

The chain links TRBV2 to TRBJ2-1, with D possibly TRBD2 on 6 matching bases. CDR1 SNHLY and CDR2 FYNNEI come from the germline V gene. The CDR3 has 13 residues. V was pared by 0 bases and J by 13 bases, with 13 bases between. The CDR3 protein is CASSEAGGGTQFF. The CDR3 bases are TGTGCCAGCAGTGAAGCGGGGGGAGGTACACAGTTCTTC.

J is TRBJ2-4 and V is TRBV6-2 or TRBV6-3; perhaps TRBD2 as D (5 bases). CDR1 is MNHEY and CDR2 is SVGEGT in the germline V gene. V lost 2 bases and J lost 1, with 15 bases in between. The CDR3 runs to 17 residues. The DNA for the CDR3 is TGTGCCAGCAGTTACACCGGTGGAGGTCTGGCCAAAAACATTCAGTACTTC. Amino acids: CASSYTGGGLAKNIQYF.